A selection of T cell receptor beta chains follows, all from one sample in a study of T-cell memory formation after mild COVID-19. TCRdb re-called the 5' RACE reads with MiXCR, one entry per CDR3 protein. The table includes 350,000 to 450,000 distinct CDR3 sequences, 13% to 15% detected once. The sample consisted of PBMCs or a T cell subset sorted from them (not recorded which). These receptors were taken from a young man who had mild COVID-19 (a few samples of this study predate the infection). Cell type and time point are not known. Both conserved end residues are part of each CDR3. Fields, in order: D gene, clone size, CDR3 length, J gene, V gene, CDR3 DNA, CDR3 protein. A D gene is named only where the DNA matches it firmly. Part of the rows lack a size; the others show once, few, many or a class for expanded clones.

-	-	14	TRBJ1-5	TRBV2	TGTGCCAGCAGTCCCCTGTATGGCAATCAGCCCCAGCATTTT	CASSPLYGNQPQHF
TRBD1	few	20	TRBJ2-2	TRBV6-2/TRBV6-3	TGTGCCAGCAGTTATCTCCTGGGAGAGGGACAGTTCGCGAACACCGGGGAGCTGTTTTTT	CASSYLLGEGQFANTGELFF
-	few	16	TRBJ1-5	TRBV7-9	TGTGCCAGCAGCTTGGGTGCTCCAGGGAGCAATCAGCCCCAGCATTTT	CASSLGAPGSNQPQHF
TRBD1	many	18	TRBJ1-3	TRBV7-9	TGTGCCAGCAGCTACTTATCGGTACAGGGGGGCATTGGAAACACCATATATTTT	CASSYLSVQGGIGNTIYF
TRBD1	-	16	TRBJ2-7	TRBV5-1	TGCGCCAGCAGCTGGGGCCCGGGACAGGCAATCTACGAGCAGTACTTC	CASSWGPGQAIYEQYF
-	many	13	TRBJ2-5	TRBV28	TGTGCCAGCAGTTACGGGACGGAAGAGACCCAGTACTTC	CASSYGTEETQYF
-	-	13	TRBJ1-1	TRBV5-1	TGCGCCAGCAGCTTGCTGGCCTACACTGAAGCTTTCTTT	CASSLLAYTEAFF
TRBD1	many	15	TRBJ1-6	TRBV6-5	TGTGCCAGCAGTAGAGGGGACAGGCGAAATTCACCCCTCCACTTT	CASSRGDRRNSPLHF
-	many	16	TRBJ2-1	TRBV7-2	TGTGCCAGCAGCTTAGTACTCTACAGGACCTACAATGAGCAGTTCTTC	CASSLVLYRTYNEQFF
-	few	16	TRBJ2-1	TRBV7-9	TGTGCCAGCAGCTTCTTGCGGGTCGGGGGATGTTGTGAGCAGTTCTTC	CASSFLRVGGCCEQFF